This entry describes one TCR beta chain. These data come from a study of T cell changes during pregnancy in multiple sclerosis. With 6 bases removed from V and 6 bases from J, the gap between germline ends came to 12 bases. The CDR3 runs to 12 residues. The V gene's germline CDR1 is MDHEN and CDR2 SYDVKM. The protocol was immunoSEQ multiplex PCR, while the TCRdb copy is restricted to in-frame clones and leaves out a portion. The sample lists tens of thousands of clones, around 93% seen once, with around 1.4% in the top ten. This TCR came from a female donor in good health, enrolled as a control in a pregnancy study. The V call is TRBV28, the J call TRBJ2-7, with a possible D match to TRBD1 (6 bases). Material: peripheral blood, obtained in the third trimester of pregnancy. The CDR3 here is CASSRQALEQYF. The DNA for the CDR3 is TGTGCCAGCAGCAGACAGGCGCTCGAGCAGTACTTC.